The following is a T cell receptor beta chain sequence with its context. The sample originates from a study of CD8 T cells in ankylosing spondylitis. TCRdb re-analysed the 5' RACE reads in MiXCR, keeping a single row per CDR3 protein. The repertoire holds about 260,000 distinct CDR3 sequences, with about 19% as singletons. The CDR3 is made up of 14 amino acids. Trimming took 0 bases from V and 7 from J, leaving 11 bases between them. CDR1 and CDR2 (germline): SGHRS, YFSETQ. The clonotype originates from a male donor with ankylosing spondylitis or in good health (not recorded which). The sequenced sample was blood, either unsorted or a sorted T cell fraction (not recorded which). J is TRBJ2-1 and V is TRBV5-1; no firm D call. CDR3 amino acids: CASSLGAGLNEQFF. DNA of the CDR3: TGCGCCAGCAGCTTGGGGGCAGGCCTTAATGAGCAGTTCTTC.